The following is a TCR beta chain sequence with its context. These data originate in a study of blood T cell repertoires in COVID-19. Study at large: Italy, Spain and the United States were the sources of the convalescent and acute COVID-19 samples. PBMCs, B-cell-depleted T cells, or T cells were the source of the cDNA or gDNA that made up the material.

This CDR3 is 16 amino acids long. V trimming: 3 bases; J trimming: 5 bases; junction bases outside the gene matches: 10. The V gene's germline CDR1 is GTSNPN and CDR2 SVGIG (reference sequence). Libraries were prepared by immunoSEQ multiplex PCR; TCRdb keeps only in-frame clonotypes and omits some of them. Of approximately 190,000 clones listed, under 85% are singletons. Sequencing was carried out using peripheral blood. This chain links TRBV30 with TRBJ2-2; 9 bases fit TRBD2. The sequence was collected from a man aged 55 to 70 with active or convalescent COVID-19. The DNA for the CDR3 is TGTGCCTGGAGCGCCCTTAGCGGGAGAGGAACCGGGGAGCTGTTTTTT. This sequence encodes CAWSALSGRGTGELFF.